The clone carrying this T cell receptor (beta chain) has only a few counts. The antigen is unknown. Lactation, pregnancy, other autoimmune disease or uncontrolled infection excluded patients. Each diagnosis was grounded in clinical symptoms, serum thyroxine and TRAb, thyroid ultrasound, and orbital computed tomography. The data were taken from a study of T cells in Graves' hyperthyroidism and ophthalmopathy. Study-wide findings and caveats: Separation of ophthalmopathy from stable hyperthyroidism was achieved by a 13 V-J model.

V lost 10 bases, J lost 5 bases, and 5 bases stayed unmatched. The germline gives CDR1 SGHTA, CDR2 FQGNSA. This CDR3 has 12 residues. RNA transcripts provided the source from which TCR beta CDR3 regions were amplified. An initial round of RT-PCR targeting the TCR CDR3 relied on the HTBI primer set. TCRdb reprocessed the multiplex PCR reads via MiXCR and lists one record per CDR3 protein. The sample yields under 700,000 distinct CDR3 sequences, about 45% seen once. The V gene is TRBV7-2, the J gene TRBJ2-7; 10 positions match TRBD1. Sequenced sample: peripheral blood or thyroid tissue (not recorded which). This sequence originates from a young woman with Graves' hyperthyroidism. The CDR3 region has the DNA TGTGCCACCGCGGACAGGGGGGACGAGCAGTACTTC. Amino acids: CATADRGDEQYF.